This T cell receptor beta chain was sequenced for a study of CD8 T cells in ankylosing spondylitis. MiXCR, run by TCRdb on the 5' RACE reads, gives a single entry per CDR3 protein. The repertoire consists of a few hundred thousand distinct CDR3 sequences, with around 25% occurring once and the leading ten covering 0.61%. This clonotype was counted only a few times. The sequence came from a male donor with ankylosing spondylitis or in good health (not recorded which). Sequencing used blood, either unsorted or a sorted T cell fraction (not recorded which).

The CDR3 DNA reads as TGCAGCGTTCGACAGCGACAGTACCAAGAGACCCAGTACTTC. Its translation is CSVRQRQYQETQYF. The rearrangement joins TRBV29-1 to TRBJ2-5; D possibly corresponds to TRBD1 (5 bases). Trimming took 5 bases from V and 0 from J, leaving 13 bases between them. CDR3 size: 14 residues. CDR1 is SQVTM, CDR2 ANQGSEA, per germline.